The entry below gives a single T cell receptor (beta chain) sequence along with its context. The source of the sample is a study of cytomegalovirus exposure and HLA in healthy donors. The primer mix had 60 Vbeta and 13 Jbeta primers. TCRdb keeps only in-frame clones here, not all; method: immunoSEQ multiplex PCR. In the table there are some 190,000 clones, around 77% of which are singletons. The CDR3 is 16 amino acids. Trimming left V 0 bases short and J 7 bases short, with 16 bases between. The germline gives CDR1 MGHRA, CDR2 YSYEKL. The donors gave bone marrow, and they were healthy. Sequenced material: PBMCs. The J gene is TRBJ1-5, the V gene TRBV4-1; a possible D gene is TRBD1 (5 bases). The receptor was isolated from a woman aged 18-29 years in good health and CMV-seronegative. CDR3 DNA sequence: TGCGCCAGCAGCCAAGATTTTGTGGGGCAAGGACAGCCCCAGCATTTT. Protein product: CASSQDFVGQGQPQHF.